Each of the 8 T cell receptor beta chains below was sequenced from the same sample in a study of blood T cell repertoires in COVID-19. Clones were read by immunoSEQ multiplex PCR, and TCRdb kept only the in-frame ones, dropping some. Of more than 95,000 clones listed, roughly nine tenths are singletons. The sample consisted of peripheral blood. The receptor source for this set is a woman aged 55 to 70 with acute or convalescent COVID-19.

The genes are TRBV27 and TRBJ1-5; 7 positions agree with TRBD1. The CDR3 sequence is 15 residues long. Trimming removed 6 bases from V and 3 bases from J; junction bases left unmatched: 8. CDR1 is MNHEY, CDR2 SMNVEV, per germline (reference sequence). The CDR3 coding sequence is TGTGCCAGCAGCCGCGCAGGACAGGCCAATCAGCCCCAGCATTTT. Translation: CASSRAGQANQPQHF.

This clone showed up just once. The V call is TRBV28, the J call TRBJ1-1; D might be TRBD1 (5 bases). The ends were cut back, 6 bases at V and 6 bases at J, with 17 bases in the middle. The CDR3 sequence is 14 residues long. Germline lookup yields CDR1 MDHEN and CDR2 SYDVKM. CDR3 sequence (DNA): TGTGCCAGCAGGTCGGGCGGGGGATCGGCTGAAGCTTTCTTT. Protein sequence: CASRSGGGSAEAFF. Looking up the rest from reference TRBV28 and TRBJ1-1 gives the full variable domain: DVKVTQSSRYLVKRTGEKVFLECVQDMDHENMFWYRQDPGLGLRLIYFSYDVKMKEKGDIPEGYSVSREKKERFSLILESASTNQTSMYLCASRSGGGSAEAFFGQGTRLTVV.

The chain recombines TRBV19 with TRBJ1-1, with D perhaps matching TRBD1 (6 bases). V was shortened by 5 bases and J by 10 bases, with 17 bases between the two germline ends. Germline V CDR1 and CDR2: LNHDA, SQIVND (reference sequence). The CDR3 runs to 13 residues. The chain's CDR3 is CASSPTGRGLAFF. Here the CDR3 DNA reads TGTGCCAGTAGTCCTACAGGGAGAGGGTTAGCTTTCTTT. The full variable domain, in which reference TRBV19 and TRBJ1-1 provide the parts outside the CDR3, is DGGITQSPKYLFRKEGQNVTLSCEQNLNHDAMYWYRQDPGQGLRLIYYSQIVNDFQKGDIAEGYSVSREKKESFPLTVTSAQKNPTAFYLCASSPTGRGLAFFGQGTRLTVV.

The chain carries TRBV3-1 (or the pseudogene TRBV3-2) and TRBJ2-5; TRBD2 aligns across 10 bases. The CDR3 loop spans 15 amino acids. Trimming at V came to 4 bases and at J to 1 base, leaving 3 bases not matched to a gene. Germline-derived CDR1 and CDR2 are LGHDT and YNNKEL (reference sequence). CDR3 sequence (DNA): TGTGCCAGCAGCCTACGGACTAGCGGCCAAGAGACCCAGTACTTC. This translates into CASSLRTSGQETQYF.

The V gene is TRBV6-5, the J gene TRBJ1-4; a possible D gene is TRBD1 (5 bases). Trimming took off 6 bases at V and 6 bases at J, with 14 bases between the two ends. This CDR3 is 14 amino acids long. Germline CDR1 is MNHEY and CDR2 is SVGAGI. In DNA, the CDR3 is TGTGCCAGCAGCCCGCGACAGACGTATGAAAAACTGTTTTTT. This gives the protein CASSPRQTYEKLFF.

V gene TRBV30 combines with J gene TRBJ1-2, with TRBD1 as a possible D gene (5 bases). The germline V gene has CDR1 GTSNPN and CDR2 SVGIG (reference sequence). Trimming took 2 bases from V and 1 from J, leaving 8 bases between them. The CDR3 totals 13 residues. The CDR3 nucleotides read TGTGCCTGGAGTCCTGACAGTAACTATGGCTACACCTTC. As protein: CAWSPDSNYGYTF.

J is TRBJ2-6 and V is TRBV19; 8 bases fit TRBD1. The CDR3 totals 17 residues. The germline gives CDR1 LNHDA, CDR2 SQIVND (reference sequence). After removal of 3 bases from V and 5 bases from J, the junction contained 9 bases not matched to a gene. The CDR3 coding sequence is TGTGCCAGTAGTATGGTACAGGGGGTTGGGAGGGCCAACGTCCTGACTTTC. Its protein is CASSMVQGVGRANVLTF.

This chain connects TRBV19 to TRBJ1-5; D unresolved. This CDR3 has 15 residues. From germline, CDR1 is LNHDA and CDR2 SQIVND (reference sequence). The germline V and J ends were trimmed by 7 bases and 3 bases, with 16 bases remaining between them. In DNA form, the CDR3 reads TGTGCCAGTAAATCCGCGGCGGGGATCAATCAGCCCCAGCATTTT. Translating gives CASKSAAGINQPQHF.